Following are 27 T cell receptor beta chains from one sample sequenced in a study of vaccination effects on CD4 cells after COVID-19. Profiling relied on immunoSEQ multiplex PCR, and the TCRdb table lists in-frame clones only, not all of them. The data show around 60,000 clones, with approximately 76% seen just once and about 3% held by the top ten. The antigens of these receptors remain unknown. ViraFEST assay sequencing came after antigen-specific CD4+ T cells were expanded with viral peptide pools. Isolating CD4+ T cells followed ten to eleven days of culture. The healthy vaccine recipients, who had no prior SARS-CoV-2 infection, showed negative nucleocapsid antibodies. The source was CD4+ T cells from PBMCs cultured with HCoV-NL63 spike peptides, collected before COVID-19 vaccination. The receptor set was obtained from a human donor who received a COVID-19 vaccine.

This chain connects TRBV24-1 to TRBJ2-1; 9 positions match TRBD2. This CDR3 is 17 amino acids long. V was clipped by 4 bases and J by 4 bases; unmatched bases: 10. Germline loops: CDR1 KGHDR, CDR2 SFDVKD. CDR3 sequence reads: CATSDPAKRGAYNEQFF. The CDR3 DNA reads TGTGCCACCAGTGACCCCGCTAAGCGGGGGGCGTACAATGAGCAGTTCTTC.

The chain recombines TRBV18 with TRBJ1-1; 7 nucleotides line up with TRBD1. Germline trimming cut 2 bases from V and 4 bases from J; bases unmatched to any gene: 7. This CDR3 contains 15 residues. Looked up from germline, CDR1 is KGHSH and CDR2 is LQKENI. CDR3 protein: CASSPNRGRSTEAFF. The CDR3 DNA sequence: TGTGCCAGCTCACCAAACAGGGGACGAAGCACTGAAGCTTTCTTT. The full variable domain, completed using reference TRBV18 and TRBJ1-1, is NAGVMQNPRHLVRRRGQEARLRCSPMKGHSHVYWYRQLPEEGLKFMVYLQKENIIDESGMPKERFSAEFPKEGPSILRIQQVVRGDSAAYFCASSPNRGRSTEAFFGQGTRLTVV.

The V and J genes are TRBV6-5 and TRBJ2-7; TRBD1 matches 7 bases. Germline V lookup: CDR1 MNHEY, CDR2 SVGAGI. The CDR3 contains 14 residues. Trimming removed 5 bases from V and 3 bases from J; junction bases left unmatched: 7. The CDR3 DNA is TGTGCCAGCAGTCCGGGACAGATTTTCTACGAGCAGTACGTC. It is translated as CASSPGQIFYEQYV.

The chain carries TRBV12-3 or TRBV12-4 and TRBJ1-1; D ambiguous. The CDR3 contains 12 residues. V lost 2 bases, J lost 6 bases, and 7 bases lay in between. CDR3 nucleotides: TGTGCCAGCAGTTTAAGGAGGGCTGAAGCTTTCTTT. Its translation is CASSLRRAEAFF.

V gene TRBV9 combines with J gene TRBJ1-1; TRBD1 might be the D (5 bases). The CDR3 has 15 residues. Per the germline V gene, CDR1 is SGDLS and CDR2 is YYNGEE. The germline V and J ends were trimmed by 0 bases and 5 bases, with 14 bases remaining between them. The CDR3 region is CASSVEPTAHTEAFF. As DNA, the CDR3 is TGTGCCAGCAGCGTAGAACCGACAGCGCATACTGAAGCTTTCTTT.

In this sample, this clone turned up a few times. This sequence joins TRBV5-1 and TRBJ1-1; D uncertain. V was trimmed by 1 base and J by 1 base, leaving 14 bases between them. Per germline, CDR1 SGHRS and CDR2 YFSETQ. The CDR3 sequence is 16 residues long. The CDR3, as DNA: TGCGCCAGCAGCTTGTTCTTCGGCAGCGCGAACACTGAAGCTTTCTTT. Its translation: CASSLFFGSANTEAFF.

This clone appeared once. This chain links TRBV6-1 with TRBJ1-3; perhaps TRBD1 as D (6 bases). Trimming cost V 3 bases and J 5 bases, with 17 bases left between them. The CDR3 consists of 16 residues. CDR1 MNHNS and CDR2 SASEGT come from the germline V gene. This CDR3 is CASSDPKGRGRNTIYF. In DNA form, the CDR3 reads TGTGCCAGCAGTGATCCTAAAGGCAGGGGAAGAAACACCATATATTTT.

CDR3: CASSLVSSGEETQYF. In nucleotides, the CDR3 is TGCGCCAGCAGCTTGGTGTCTAGCGGGGAGGAGACCCAGTACTTC. The rearrangement links TRBV5-1 to TRBJ2-5; 9 bases line up with TRBD2. Looked up from germline, CDR1 is SGHRS and CDR2 is YFSETQ. The CDR3 is made up of 15 amino acids. Unmatched junction bases numbered 5, after V lost 0 bases and J lost 5 bases.

The rearrangement joins TRBV28 to TRBJ2-1, with D possibly TRBD1 on 5 matching bases. Between the trimmed V and J ends, which lost 2 bases and 0 bases, there was a span of 5 bases. Germline loops: CDR1 MDHEN, CDR2 SYDVKM. The CDR3 contains 14 residues. The CDR3 spells CASSLRGSYNEQFF. In nucleotides, the CDR3 is TGTGCCAGCAGTTTAAGGGGCTCCTACAATGAGCAGTTCTTC.

The chain combines TRBV29-1 with TRBJ1-4, with 9 bases lining up with TRBD1. The CDR3 runs to 14 residues. V lost 6 bases, J lost 3 bases, and 5 bases stayed unmatched. Germline lookup yields CDR1 SQVTM and CDR2 ANQGSEA. Here the CDR3 DNA reads TGCAGCGTGGGGACAGGGCTGGCTAATGAAAAACTGTTTTTT. Amino acids: CSVGTGLANEKLFF.

A few counts support this clone. J is TRBJ1-5 and V is TRBV23-1, with D unresolved. TRBV23-1 is classed as an ORF, of uncertain function. V was cut by 1 base and J by 0 bases, with 10 bases left in between. This CDR3 has 16 amino acids. For the CDR3, the DNA is TGCGCCAGCAGTCAATTTGGAGGGAGTAGCAATCAGCCCCAGCATTTT. Its protein is CASSQFGGSSNQPQHF.

The gene calls are TRBV28 and TRBJ1-4, with 7 bases aligning to TRBD1. The V gene's germline CDR1 is MDHEN and CDR2 SYDVKM. V shed 10 bases, J shed 3 bases, and the junction held 8 bases outside the gene matches. CDR3 length: 14 amino acids. The CDR3 loop is CAIRFQGANEKLFF. Written as DNA, the CDR3 is TGTGCCATCCGGTTTCAGGGGGCTAATGAAAAACTGTTTTTT.

The rearrangement links TRBV13 to TRBJ1-2; D is ambiguous. The CDR3 loop spans 16 amino acids. The germline V and J ends were trimmed by 0 bases and 5 bases, with 16 bases remaining between them. CDR1 is PRHDT and CDR2 is FYEKMQ in the germline V gene (reference sequence). This CDR3 reads CASSLGGDGEVYGYTF. CDR3 nucleotide sequence: TGTGCCAGCAGCTTAGGCGGCGACGGCGAGGTATATGGCTACACCTTC.

The chain uses TRBV2 and TRBJ1-1; D gene uncertain. Germline-derived CDR1 and CDR2 are SNHLY and FYNNEI. The CDR3 is made up of 13 amino acids. With 6 bases removed from V and 4 bases from J, the gap between germline ends came to 12 bases. CDR3 sequence (DNA): TGTGCCAGCAGGGCGGAGGCAGGCACTGAAGCTTTCTTT. Translation: CASRAEAGTEAFF.

The chain combines TRBV9 with TRBJ2-5, with 9 bases identical to TRBD1. CDR3 length equals 15 residues. The V and J ends lost 4 bases and 2 bases, in that order; junction bases with no gene match: 6. Germline CDR1 and CDR2: SGDLS and YYNGEE. CDR3 amino acids: CASSPRTGAQETQYF. The CDR3 DNA reads as TGTGCCAGCAGCCCACGGACAGGGGCTCAAGAGACCCAGTACTTC. Full variable domain (rest looked up from reference TRBV9 and TRBJ2-5): DSGVTQTPKHLITATGQRVTLRCSPRSGDLSVYWYQQSLDQGLQFLIQYYNGEERAKGNILERFSAQQFPDLHSELNLSSLELGDSALYFCASSPRTGAQETQYFGPGTRLLVL.

V and J are TRBV6-4 and TRBJ2-2; the match to TRBD1 covers 8 bases. Looked up from germline, CDR1 is MRHNA and CDR2 is SNTAGT. Trimming cost V 5 bases and J 1 base; bases outside gene matches: 3. There are 15 residues in the CDR3. The CDR3 DNA sequence: TGTGCCAGCAGTAAAACAGGGGGGAACACCGGGGAGCTGTTTTTT. It translates to CASSKTGGNTGELFF.

This clone was seen only a few times. CDR3 sequence reads: CASSFPRGSVTDTQYF. CDR3 nucleotide sequence: TGTGCCAGCAGCTTCCCCAGGGGGTCGGTCACAGATACGCAGTATTTT. The chain joins TRBV13 to TRBJ2-3; 7 bases align to TRBD1. CDR1 and CDR2 from the germline V gene are PRHDT and FYEKMQ (reference sequence). CDR3 length: 16 amino acids. J lost 2 bases, V lost 3 bases, and 8 bases had no gene match.

The DNA of the CDR3 is TGTGCCAGCAGCTTGTGGGGCAATGAGCAGTTCTTC. Translating gives CASSLWGNEQFF. The chain recombines TRBV7-2 with TRBJ2-1, with D unresolved. The CDR3 sequence is 12 residues long. The V end was cut by 3 bases, the J end by 6 bases, with 6 bases between. The germline V gene encodes CDR1 SGHTA and CDR2 FQGNSA. Variable domain in full (rest from reference TRBV7-2 and TRBJ2-1): GAGVSQSPSNKVTEKGKDVELRCDPISGHTALYWYRQSLGQGLEFLIYFQGNSAPDKSGLPSDRFSAERTGGSVSTLTIQRTQQEDSAVYLCASSLWGNEQFFGPGTRLTVL.

The J gene is TRBJ2-5, the V gene TRBV29-1; D may be TRBD1 (5 bases). The germline V gene has CDR1 SQVTM and CDR2 ANQGSEA. The V end lost 2 bases, the J end lost 4 bases, and 17 bases lay between the germline ends. CDR3 length: 15 amino acids. CDR3 sequence (DNA): TGCAGCGTTGAATGGTTGCCGTCAGGGATAGAGACCCAGTACTTC. Translated: CSVEWLPSGIETQYF. Drawing the rest from reference TRBV29-1 and TRBJ2-5, the complete variable domain is SAVISQKPSRDICQRGTSLTIQCQVDSQVTMMFWYRQQPGQSLTLIATANQGSEATYESGFVIDKFPISRPNLTFSTLTVSNMSPEDSSIYLCSVEWLPSGIETQYFGPGTRLLVL.

This chain's CDR3 is CASSPNTGSYGYTF. In DNA, the CDR3 is TGTGCCAGCAGTCCTAACACAGGAAGCTATGGCTACACCTTC. The chain employs TRBV2 and TRBJ1-2; the D gene is possibly TRBD1 (5 bases). CDR3 length equals 14 residues. The germline V gene has CDR1 SNHLY and CDR2 FYNNEI. Trimming took 5 bases from V and 4 from J, leaving 14 bases between them.

The CDR3 spells CASSYATVDNSPLHF. CDR3 DNA: TGTGCCAGCAGTTACGCCACCGTGGATAATTCACCCCTCCACTTT. The chain links TRBV6-2 or TRBV6-3 to TRBJ1-6; D gene unclear. The CDR3 is 15 amino acids. Trimming cost V 2 bases and J 5 bases, with 10 bases left between them. Germline V gene data show CDR1 as MNHEY and CDR2 as SVGEGT.

The CDR3 protein is CASSGDSASSYNEQFF. The CDR3 nucleotides read TGTGCCAGTAGTGGGGACAGTGCAAGCTCCTACAATGAGCAGTTCTTC. The rearrangement links TRBV19 to TRBJ2-1; 7 bases are a match to TRBD1. The length of the CDR3 is 16 residues. V trimming: 5 bases; J trimming: 0 bases; junction bases outside the gene matches: 7. Germline assignment: CDR1 LNHDA and CDR2 SQIVND (reference sequence).

V gene TRBV2 combines with J gene TRBJ1-3; no clear D. Deletions cut 7 bases from V and 2 bases from J, with 9 bases between. This CDR3 spans 13 amino acids. The germline gives CDR1 SNHLY, CDR2 FYNNEI. CDR3 amino acids: CASIVEPGNTIYF. CDR3 DNA: TGTGCCAGCATTGTAGAGCCTGGAAACACCATATATTTT.

This clone was seen once. The rearrangement links TRBV18 to TRBJ2-1; TRBD2 matches 10 bases. The germline V gene has CDR1 KGHSH and CDR2 LQKENI. This CDR3 is 15 amino acids long. J lost 7 bases, V lost 1 base, and 4 bases had no gene match. The CDR3 coding sequence is TGTGCCAGCTCACCACTAAGCGGGGGGGTTAATGAGCAGTTCTTC. This codes for CASSPLSGGVNEQFF.

The chain couples TRBV7-3 to TRBJ2-3; TRBD2 is a possible D gene (7 bases). Germline V gene data show CDR1 as SGHTA and CDR2 as FQGTGA. CDR3 size: 19 residues. With 2 bases removed from V and 6 bases from J, the gap between germline ends came to 27 bases. CDR3 sequence: CASSLRLNQGGGLRDTQYF. The CDR3 DNA sequence: TGTGCCAGCAGCTTACGGTTAAATCAGGGCGGGGGCCTCCGGGATACGCAGTATTTT.

This clone showed up just a few times. The V gene is TRBV5-1, the J gene TRBJ2-1, with D unclear. In germline, CDR1 is SGHRS, CDR2 YFSETQ. This CDR3 is 12 amino acids long. Trimming cost V 2 bases and J 7 bases, with 7 bases left between them. The CDR3: CASSFSENEQFF. The DNA of the CDR3 is TGCGCCAGCAGCTTTTCAGAAAATGAGCAGTTCTTC.

The chain uses TRBV2 and TRBJ2-5, with 11 positions matching TRBD2. Trimming at V came to 3 bases and at J to 1 base, leaving 4 bases not matched to a gene. Germline V gene data show CDR1 as SNHLY and CDR2 as FYNNEI. The length of the CDR3 is 16 residues. The CDR3 region is CASSDTSGGIQETQYF. CDR3 nucleotides: TGTGCCAGCAGTGATACTAGCGGGGGTATCCAAGAGACCCAGTACTTC.